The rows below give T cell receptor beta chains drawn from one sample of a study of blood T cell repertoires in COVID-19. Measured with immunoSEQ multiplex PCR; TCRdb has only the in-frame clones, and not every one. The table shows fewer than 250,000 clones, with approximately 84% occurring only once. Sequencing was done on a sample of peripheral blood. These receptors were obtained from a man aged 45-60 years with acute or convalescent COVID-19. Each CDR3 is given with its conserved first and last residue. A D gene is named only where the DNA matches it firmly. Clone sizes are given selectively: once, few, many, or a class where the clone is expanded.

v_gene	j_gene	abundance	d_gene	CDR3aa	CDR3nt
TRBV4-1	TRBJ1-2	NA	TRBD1	CASSRWTGEGNYGYTF	TGCGCCAGCAGCCGGTGGACAGGGGAAGGGAACTATGGCTACACCTTC
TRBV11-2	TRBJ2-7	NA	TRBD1	CASSPPGTGSYEQYF	TGTGCCAGCAGCCCCCCTGGGACAGGGTCCTACGAGCAGTACTTC
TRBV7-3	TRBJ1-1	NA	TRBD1	CASSSTGSDAFF	TGTGCCAGCAGCTCGACAGGGTCGGACGCTTTCTTT
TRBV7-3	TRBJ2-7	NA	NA	CASWYSARFGVYF	TGTGCCAGCTGGTACAGTGCCCGGTTCGGCGTGTACTTC
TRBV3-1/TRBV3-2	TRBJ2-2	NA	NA	CASSQDYGGTGELFF	TGTGCCAGCAGCCAAGATTACGGCGGTACCGGGGAGCTGTTTTTT
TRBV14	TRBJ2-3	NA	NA	CASSAGRETRDTQYF	TGTGCCAGCAGCGCCGGACGGGAGACTCGGGATACGCAGTATTTT
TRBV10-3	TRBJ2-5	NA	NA	CAMAQKQETQYF	TGTGCCATGGCACAGAAGCAAGAGACCCAGTACTTC
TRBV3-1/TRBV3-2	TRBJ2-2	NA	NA	CASSQSRTGIDPSNTGELFF	TGTGCCAGCAGCCAATCTCGAACGGGGATCGATCCGTCGAACACCGGGGAGCTGTTTTTT
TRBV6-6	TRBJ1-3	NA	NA	CAIKTHSGNTIYF	TGTGCCATCAAGACACACTCTGGAAACACCATATATTTT
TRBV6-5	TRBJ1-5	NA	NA	CASSYLRGSNQPQHF	TGTGCCAGCAGTTACTTACGGGGAAGCAATCAGCCCCAGCATTTT
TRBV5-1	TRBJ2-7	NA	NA	CASSLGGPTREQYF	TGCGCCAGCAGCTTGGGGGGGCCCACTCGGGAGCAGTACTTC
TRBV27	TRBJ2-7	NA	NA	CASSLEEGGEQYF	TGTGCCAGCAGTTTAGAAGAGGGTGGCGAGCAGTACTTC
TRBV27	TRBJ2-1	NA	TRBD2	CASSRGLVMDEQFF	TGTGCCAGCAGTCGAGGACTAGTTATGGATGAGCAGTTCTTC
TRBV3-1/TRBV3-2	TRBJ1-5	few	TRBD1	CASRQGTGGNQPQHF	TGTGCCAGCAGGCAAGGGACAGGGGGCAATCAGCCCCAGCATTTT
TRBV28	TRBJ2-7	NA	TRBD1	CASRLGQGYEQYF	TGTGCCAGCAGACTGGGACAGGGCTACGAGCAGTACTTC
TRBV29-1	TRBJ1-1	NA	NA	CSVEVYVDRPSNFPNTEAFF	TGCAGCGTTGAAGTATATGTGGACAGACCCTCAAACTTCCCGAACACTGAAGCTTTCTTT
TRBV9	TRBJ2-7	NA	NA	CASSVGTEPPYEQYF	TGTGCCAGCAGCGTAGGCACAGAACCTCCCTACGAGCAGTACTTC
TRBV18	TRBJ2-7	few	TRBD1	CASTGQGGSYEQYF	TGTGCCAGCACCGGACAGGGGGGGTCCTACGAGCAGTACTTC
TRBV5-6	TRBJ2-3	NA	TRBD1	CASSLVRAGTVNF	TGTGCCAGCAGCTTGGTACGAGCCGGGACAGTGAATTTT
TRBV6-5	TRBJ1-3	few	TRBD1	CASRKPGQGENTIYF	TGTGCCAGCAGAAAACCGGGACAGGGAGAAAACACCATATATTTT
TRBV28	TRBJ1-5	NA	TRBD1	CASSPTRGDQPQHF	TGTGCCAGCAGCCCAACCAGGGGGGATCAGCCCCAGCATTTT
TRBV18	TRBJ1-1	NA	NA	CASSPSSGNTEAFF	TGTGCCAGCTCACCTTCCTCGGGGAACACTGAAGCTTTCTTT
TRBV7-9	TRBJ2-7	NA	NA	CASSPTGFSYEQYF	TGTGCCAGCAGCCCTACAGGGTTTTCCTACGAGCAGTACTTC
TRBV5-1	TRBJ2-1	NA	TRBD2	CASSPGLAGDHEQFF	TGCGCCAGCAGCCCTGGACTAGCGGGAGACCATGAGCAGTTCTTC
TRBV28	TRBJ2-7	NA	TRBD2	CASSASSGSQFLEQYF	TGTGCCAGCAGTGCCAGTAGCGGGAGTCAGTTTCTGGAGCAGTACTTC
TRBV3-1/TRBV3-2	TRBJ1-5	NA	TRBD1	CASGQGVNQPQHF	TGTGCCAGTGGACAGGGGGTTAACCAGCCCCAGCATTTT
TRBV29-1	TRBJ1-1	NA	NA	CSATSQGLDTEAFF	TGCAGCGCGACCTCGCAGGGTTTAGACACTGAAGCTTTCTTT
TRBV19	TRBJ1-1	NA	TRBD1	CASSIWTGGWNTEAFF	TGTGCCAGTAGTATATGGACAGGGGGGTGGAACACTGAAGCTTTCTTT
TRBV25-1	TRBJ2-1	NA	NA	CASSEFRDSLYGEQFF	TGTGCCAGCAGTGAATTCCGAGACTCACTCTATGGTGAGCAGTTCTTC
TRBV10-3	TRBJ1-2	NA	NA	CAIRGRDTNYGYTF	TGTGCCATCAGGGGACGGGACACAAACTATGGCTACACCTTC
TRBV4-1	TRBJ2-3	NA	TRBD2	CASSQIAGSTDTQYF	TGCGCCAGCAGCCAAATAGCGGGAAGCACAGATACGCAGTATTTT
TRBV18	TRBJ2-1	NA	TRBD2	CASSPGAGPEQFF	TGTGCCAGCTCACCAGGAGCGGGGCCTGAGCAGTTCTTC
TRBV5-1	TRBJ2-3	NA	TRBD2	CASSPQYLAGEDTQYF	TGCGCCAGCAGCCCCCAATATCTAGCGGGAGAGGATACGCAGTATTTT
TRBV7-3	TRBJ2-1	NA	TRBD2	CASSPSGAWTYNEQFF	TGTGCCAGCAGCCCGAGCGGGGCCTGGACCTACAATGAGCAGTTCTTC
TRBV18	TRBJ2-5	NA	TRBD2	CASSPGISSAGGRETQYF	TGTGCCAGCTCACCAGGAATATCATCGGCGGGAGGGCGGGAGACCCAGTACTTC
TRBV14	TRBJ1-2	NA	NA	CASSQDRGSGYTF	TGTGCCAGCAGCCAAGACAGGGGAAGTGGCTACACCTTC
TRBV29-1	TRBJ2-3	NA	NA	CSGYAGTQYF	TGCAGCGGCTACGCTGGTACGCAGTATTTT
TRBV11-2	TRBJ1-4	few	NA	CASSLDVPREKLFF	TGTGCCAGCAGCTTAGACGTGCCCCGGGAAAAACTGTTTTTT
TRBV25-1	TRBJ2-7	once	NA	CASSEFPGSIYEQYF	TGTGCCAGCAGTGAATTCCCAGGGTCGATCTACGAGCAGTACTTC
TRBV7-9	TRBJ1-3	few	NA	CASSFSLRGGRKDTIYF	TGTGCCAGCAGCTTTTCCCTCCGTGGGGGGAGGAAGGACACCATATATTTT
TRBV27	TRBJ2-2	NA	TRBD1	CASSLRTGVRDGELFF	TGTGCCAGCAGCCTTCGGACAGGGGTGAGGGACGGGGAGCTGTTTTTT
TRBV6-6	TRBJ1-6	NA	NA	CAASGLGSPLHF	TGTGCCGCTTCAGGGCTCGGTTCACCCCTCCACTTT
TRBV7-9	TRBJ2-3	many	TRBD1	CASSRGQGSTDTQYF	TGTGCCAGCAGCCGAGGACAGGGAAGCACAGATACGCAGTATTTT
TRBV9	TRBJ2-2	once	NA	CASSVGASKIGELFF	TGTGCCAGCAGCGTAGGGGCCTCTAAAATCGGGGAGCTGTTTTTT
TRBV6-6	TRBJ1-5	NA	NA	CASSLTETGSQPQHF	TGTGCCAGCAGTTTAACTGAAACAGGGTCCCAGCCCCAGCATTTT
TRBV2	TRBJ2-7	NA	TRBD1	CASSETGSYEQYF	TGTGCCAGCAGTGAGACAGGGTCCTACGAGCAGTACTTC
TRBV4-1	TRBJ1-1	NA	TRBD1	CASSQLTGTTEAFF	TGCGCCAGCAGCCAGTTGACAGGGACCACTGAAGCTTTCTTT
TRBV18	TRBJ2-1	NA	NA	CASSPRLEYNEQFF	TGTGCCAGCTCACCTAGACTGGAATACAATGAGCAGTTCTTC
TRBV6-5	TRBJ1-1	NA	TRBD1	CASSSGTANTEAFF	TGTGCCAGCAGTTCCGGGACAGCGAACACTGAAGCTTTCTTT
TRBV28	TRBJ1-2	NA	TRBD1	CASSPPSTGGARYGYTF	TGTGCCAGCAGTCCGCCCAGCACAGGGGGCGCCAGATATGGCTACACCTTC